The TCR beta chain under discussion was sequenced for a study of spatial heterogeneity in lung cancer. About the study: The donors comprised approximately 75 untreated early-stage non-small cell lung cancer patients.

Described time point: blood at routine non-recurrence follow-up after resection. Ten or more counts support this clonotype. The antigen remains undetermined. Germline-derived CDR1 and CDR2 are SGHVS and FQNEAQ. Trimming shortened V by 3 bases and J by 0 bases, and 8 bases separated the two germline ends. The CDR3 totals 14 residues. TCRdb reanalysed the 5' RACE reads using MiXCR and keeps one entry per CDR3 protein. The sample has under 150,000 distinct CDR3 sequences, under 14% seen once. Notes on the study in general: Detection of ubiquitous tumor TCRs in blood was higher at resection than follow-up.

The specimen comprised PBMCs, sampled at follow-up. This sequence was found in a female donor with early-stage non-small cell lung cancer. V and J are TRBV7-8 and TRBJ2-5; D remains unclear. CDR3 sequence reads: CASSFFLDQETQYF. For the CDR3, the DNA is TGTGCCAGCAGCTTCTTCCTGGACCAAGAGACCCAGTACTTC.